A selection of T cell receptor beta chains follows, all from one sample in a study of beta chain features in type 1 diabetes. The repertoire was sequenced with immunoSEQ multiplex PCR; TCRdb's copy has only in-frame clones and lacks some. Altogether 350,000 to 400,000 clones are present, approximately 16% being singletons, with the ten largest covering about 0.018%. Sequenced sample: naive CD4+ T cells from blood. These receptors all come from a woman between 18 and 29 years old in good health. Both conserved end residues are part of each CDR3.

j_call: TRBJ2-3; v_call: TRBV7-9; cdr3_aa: CASSLGLAGTSTDTQYF
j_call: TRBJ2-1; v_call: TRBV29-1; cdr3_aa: CSVESLASGRSEQFF
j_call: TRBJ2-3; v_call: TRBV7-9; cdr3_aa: CASSSTGRRTDTQYF
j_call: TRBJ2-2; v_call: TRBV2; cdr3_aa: CARSANTGELFF
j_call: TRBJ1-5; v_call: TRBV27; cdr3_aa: CASGGQGAGKPQHF
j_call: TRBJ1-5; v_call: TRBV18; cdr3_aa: CASSPGRANQPQHF
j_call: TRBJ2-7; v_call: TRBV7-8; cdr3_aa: CASSLGRPTYYEQYF
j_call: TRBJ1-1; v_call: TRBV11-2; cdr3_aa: CASSRPLQGNTEAFF
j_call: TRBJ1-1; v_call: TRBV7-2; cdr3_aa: CASSLTDRVAFF
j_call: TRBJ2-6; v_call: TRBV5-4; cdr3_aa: CASSLRGQANVLTF
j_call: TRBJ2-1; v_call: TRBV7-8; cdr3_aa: CASSLVLGQNEQFF
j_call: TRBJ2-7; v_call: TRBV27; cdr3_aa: CASSLTREDSYEQYF
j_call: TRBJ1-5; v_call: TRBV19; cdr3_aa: CASSKNRKSGQPQHF
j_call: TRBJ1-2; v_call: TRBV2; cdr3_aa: CASTGGDANYGYTF
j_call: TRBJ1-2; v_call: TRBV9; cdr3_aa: CASSVSPQPDRGNGYTF
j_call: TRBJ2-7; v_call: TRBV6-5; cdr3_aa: CASSRTGGLEEQYF
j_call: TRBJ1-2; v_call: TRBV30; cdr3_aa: CAWSTPRGRGGYGYTF
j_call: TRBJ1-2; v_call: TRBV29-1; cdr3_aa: CSAFGGRGGLNGYTF
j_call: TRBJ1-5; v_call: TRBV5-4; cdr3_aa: CASSLDRGNQPQHF
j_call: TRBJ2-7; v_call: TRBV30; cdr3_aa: CAWSVLDEQYF
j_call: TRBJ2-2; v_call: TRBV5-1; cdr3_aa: CASSTPGTANTGELFF
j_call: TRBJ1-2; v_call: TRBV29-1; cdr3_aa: CSVTDRGSNYGYTF
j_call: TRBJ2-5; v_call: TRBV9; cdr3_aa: CASSVVGGTQYF
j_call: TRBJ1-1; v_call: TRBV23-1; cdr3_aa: CASSQPVGVGTEAFF
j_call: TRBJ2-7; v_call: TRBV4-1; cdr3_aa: CASSQDPGTGVGYEQYF
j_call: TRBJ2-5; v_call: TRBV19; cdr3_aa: CASRYRGHQDGTQYF
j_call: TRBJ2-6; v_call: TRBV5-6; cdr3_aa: CASRTVSGANVLTF
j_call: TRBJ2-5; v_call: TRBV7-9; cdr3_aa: CASTSVGTQYF
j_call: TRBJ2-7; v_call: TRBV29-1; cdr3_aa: CSVWTSGVAYEQYF
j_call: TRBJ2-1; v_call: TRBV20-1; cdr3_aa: CSARLARQFF
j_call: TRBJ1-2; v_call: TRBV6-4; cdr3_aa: CASALDRGGYGYTF
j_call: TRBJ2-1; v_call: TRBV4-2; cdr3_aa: CASSPRDGGGGSSYNEQFF
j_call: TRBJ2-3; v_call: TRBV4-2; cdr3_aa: CASSQAWGTDTDTQYF
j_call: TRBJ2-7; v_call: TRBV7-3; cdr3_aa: CASSLNGVAGEEQYF
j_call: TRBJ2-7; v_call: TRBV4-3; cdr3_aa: CASSQHRGRYEQYF